This is a list of T cell receptor beta chains from one sample in a study of T cell responses to AZD1222 COVID-19 vaccine. Using immunoSEQ multiplex PCR, the repertoire was profiled, and TCRdb retains in-frame clones only, with some absent. The sample yields around 120,000 clones, 92% seen once. The sample in question was peripheral blood, obtained on day 0 of AZD1222 vaccination. The receptors here all came from an adult in good health. Both conserved end residues are part of each CDR3.

V gene: TRBV19; J gene: TRBJ1-1; CDR3 protein: CATRQGVYNTEAFF
V gene: TRBV11-2; J gene: TRBJ2-2; CDR3 protein: CASSLKAVAAGELFF
V gene: TRBV3-1/TRBV3-2; J gene: TRBJ1-5; CDR3 protein: CASSQVDGDQPQHF
V gene: TRBV19; J gene: TRBJ1-2; CDR3 protein: CASSTTVTNYGYTF
V gene: TRBV4-1; J gene: TRBJ2-5; CDR3 protein: CARLAGGPQETQYF
V gene: TRBV11-2; J gene: TRBJ1-4; CDR3 protein: CASSGERGTVNEKLFF
V gene: TRBV28; J gene: TRBJ1-2; CDR3 protein: CASSLKGDSETF
V gene: TRBV2; J gene: TRBJ2-7; CDR3 protein: CASRYDDSYEQYF
V gene: TRBV11-2; J gene: TRBJ2-5; CDR3 protein: CASSYSGSQETQYF
V gene: TRBV5-1; J gene: TRBJ2-5; CDR3 protein: CASSLGTSGILYQETQYF
V gene: TRBV25-1; J gene: TRBJ2-3; CDR3 protein: CASSVGRVVSGDTQYF
V gene: TRBV2; J gene: TRBJ2-2; CDR3 protein: CASRKGLAGGPDTGELFF
V gene: TRBV5-4; J gene: TRBJ1-2; CDR3 protein: CASSLEGGIYGYTF
V gene: TRBV6-5; J gene: TRBJ2-6; CDR3 protein: CASSYSTQAGANVLTF
V gene: TRBV6-5; J gene: TRBJ1-3; CDR3 protein: CASSYSPGRNTIYF
V gene: TRBV12-3/TRBV12-4; J gene: TRBJ2-7; CDR3 protein: CASSFGTDYEQYF
V gene: TRBV6-2/TRBV6-3; J gene: TRBJ1-2; CDR3 protein: CASSYSGRWHGYTF
V gene: TRBV2; J gene: TRBJ1-4; CDR3 protein: CASSEAQTGWNEKLFF
V gene: TRBV4-1; J gene: TRBJ2-1; CDR3 protein: CASSQLGSSYNEQFF
V gene: TRBV10-3; J gene: TRBJ1-2; CDR3 protein: CAISENMGTNYGYTF
V gene: TRBV6-5; J gene: TRBJ2-1; CDR3 protein: CASSFGSGNEQFF
V gene: TRBV27; J gene: TRBJ2-5; CDR3 protein: CASKLSYQETQYF
V gene: TRBV7-2; J gene: TRBJ2-1; CDR3 protein: CASSNSGSFYNEQFF
V gene: TRBV9; J gene: TRBJ2-3; CDR3 protein: CASSSWTSGGLTDTQYF
V gene: TRBV5-1; J gene: TRBJ2-2; CDR3 protein: CASGEMGLGTGELFF
V gene: TRBV7-2; J gene: TRBJ1-2; CDR3 protein: CASSLGGGVASYGYTF
V gene: TRBV10-3; J gene: TRBJ2-7; CDR3 protein: CAISEPEDRGGEQYF
V gene: TRBV6-4; J gene: TRBJ2-7; CDR3 protein: CASSEGQGLAYEQYF
V gene: TRBV27; J gene: TRBJ2-1; CDR3 protein: CASSFLDGRLAGKGQFF
V gene: TRBV4-3; J gene: TRBJ1-4; CDR3 protein: CASSQVWGRVANEKLFF
V gene: TRBV13; J gene: TRBJ2-3; CDR3 protein: CASSLGLAGDTQYF
V gene: TRBV14; J gene: TRBJ2-1; CDR3 protein: CASSLRQGALNEQFF
V gene: TRBV5-6; J gene: TRBJ1-4; CDR3 protein: CASSWGTGDEKLFF
V gene: TRBV7-2; J gene: TRBJ2-3; CDR3 protein: CASSFFGSTDTQYF
V gene: TRBV6-1; J gene: TRBJ2-7; CDR3 protein: CASSEFSSSYEQYF
V gene: TRBV9; J gene: TRBJ2-7; CDR3 protein: CASSVAPDRGVNEQYF
V gene: TRBV20-1; J gene: TRBJ1-2; CDR3 protein: CSARVEGGYTF
V gene: TRBV19; J gene: TRBJ1-4; CDR3 protein: CASSIDQWGPGEKLFF
V gene: TRBV30; J gene: TRBJ1-6; CDR3 protein: CAWDDRGSYNSPLHF
V gene: TRBV25-1; J gene: TRBJ1-2; CDR3 protein: CASSKGDIRHTF
V gene: TRBV24-1; J gene: TRBJ2-5; CDR3 protein: CATSDHSSIQETQYF
V gene: TRBV9; J gene: TRBJ2-7; CDR3 protein: CASSAHKGEQYF
V gene: TRBV11-2; J gene: TRBJ2-2; CDR3 protein: CASSRKPIGAAGELFF
V gene: TRBV19; J gene: TRBJ2-7; CDR3 protein: CASSPPLSPVGYEQYF
V gene: TRBV10-2; J gene: TRBJ1-4; CDR3 protein: CASSEATNEKLFF
V gene: TRBV30; J gene: TRBJ1-2; CDR3 protein: CAWSSPGGANYGYTF
V gene: TRBV25-1; J gene: TRBJ2-1; CDR3 protein: CASSEYYTNEQFF
V gene: TRBV7-7; J gene: TRBJ1-5; CDR3 protein: CASSLEINQPQHF
V gene: TRBV30; J gene: TRBJ1-5; CDR3 protein: CAWSADSGNQPQHF
V gene: TRBV11-2; J gene: TRBJ2-5; CDR3 protein: CASSLSHAGVGETQYF
V gene: TRBV29-1; J gene: TRBJ2-7; CDR3 protein: CSVSDRSEQYF
V gene: TRBV19; J gene: TRBJ2-5; CDR3 protein: CASSILGIETQYF
V gene: TRBV7-2; J gene: TRBJ1-2; CDR3 protein: CASSWLDQGYGYTF
V gene: TRBV6-5; J gene: TRBJ1-6; CDR3 protein: CASEGGATYNSPLHF
V gene: TRBV24-1; J gene: TRBJ1-2; CDR3 protein: CATSDARTANYGYTF
V gene: TRBV5-1; J gene: TRBJ1-4; CDR3 protein: CASSRSEDRRAEKLFF
V gene: TRBV4-1; J gene: TRBJ1-6; CDR3 protein: CASSQVNNSPLHF
V gene: TRBV2; J gene: TRBJ1-1; CDR3 protein: CASSESRGRGEAFF
V gene: TRBV5-1; J gene: TRBJ2-5; CDR3 protein: CASSVTYQETQYF
V gene: TRBV4-3; J gene: TRBJ2-3; CDR3 protein: CASSQGAGSTDTQYF